This entry lists 18 T cell receptor beta chains sequenced from one sample in a study of blood T cells in healthy people across ages. PCR was performed a second time for about 6 to 11 cycles using a sample-barcoded 5' primer and a J-beta primer mix. Using its own MiXCR run on the 5' RACE reads, TCRdb lists one record per CDR3 protein. This sample yields 1,500,000 or so distinct CDR3 sequences, of which 35% to 45% are seen a single time; just over 4% belongs to the top ten. What was sequenced was blood. These receptors came from a woman between 18 and 29 years old in good health.

This clonotype showed up many times. J is TRBJ2-3 and V is TRBV29-1; the D gene could be TRBD1 or TRBD2 (5 bases each). There are 11 residues in the CDR3. Trimming shortened V by 4 bases and J by 5 bases, and 7 bases separated the two germline ends. The germline V gene encodes CDR1 SQVTM and CDR2 ANQGSEA. The CDR3 DNA sequence: TGCAGCGTTGGAGGGGAAGATACGCAGTATTTT. Translating gives CSVGGEDTQYF.

This chain joins TRBV6-2 or TRBV6-3 and TRBJ2-3; 8 bases match TRBD1. The CDR3 contains 17 residues. Looked up from germline, CDR1 is MNHEY and CDR2 is SVGEGT. V lost 2 bases and J lost 4; bases outside the gene matches: 11. In DNA form, the CDR3 reads TGTGCCAGCAGTTACGGCAGGGGGCCCGAGTCCTCAGATACGCAGTATTTT. It encodes CASSYGRGPESSDTQYF.

The rearrangement links TRBV7-8 to TRBJ2-2; tentative D call: TRBD1 (6 bases). V was cut by 5 bases and J by 0 bases, with 13 bases left in between. There are 16 residues in the CDR3. Germline loops: CDR1 SGHVS, CDR2 FQNEAQ. The CDR3: CASSGGRSSNTGELFF. The DNA of the CDR3 is TGTGCCAGCAGCGGGGGCAGGAGCTCGAACACCGGGGAGCTGTTTTTT.

V and J are TRBV11-2 and TRBJ2-3; weak D call: TRBD1 (6 bases). The V gene lost 2 bases and the J gene lost 3 bases, with 15 bases spanning the gap. This CDR3 has 16 residues. Germline V lookup: CDR1 SGHAT, CDR2 FQNNGV. Written as DNA, the CDR3 is TGTGCCAGCAGCTTAACAGGGACCCCCAGAACAGATACGCAGTATTTT. It encodes CASSLTGTPRTDTQYF.

The chain joins TRBV28 to TRBJ1-4; D ambiguous. The CDR3 contains 15 residues. Per the germline V gene, CDR1 is MDHEN and CDR2 is SYDVKM. The V end was cut by 5 bases, the J end by 3 bases, with 13 bases between. Here the CDR3 reads CASSPPSRANEKLFF. In DNA form, the CDR3 reads TGTGCCAGCAGTCCACCGTCAAGAGCTAATGAAAAACTGTTTTTT. The full variable domain, rest sourced from reference TRBV28 and TRBJ1-4, is DVKVTQSSRYLVKRTGEKVFLECVQDMDHENMFWYRQDPGLGLRLIYFSYDVKMKEKGDIPEGYSVSREKKERFSLILESASTNQTSMYLCASSPPSRANEKLFFGSGTQLSVL.

The chain is built from TRBV11-2 and TRBJ2-5; no definite D call. CDR3 length: 14 residues. Germline V gene sequence: CDR1 SGHAT, CDR2 FQNNGV. The germline V and J ends were trimmed by 7 bases and 11 bases, with 23 bases remaining between them. The CDR3: CASTLRWQSYVQYF. The CDR3 nucleotides read TGTGCCAGCACCCTAAGATGGCAAAGCTACGTGCAGTACTTC.

The genes are TRBV9 and TRBJ2-1; D gene ambiguous. The germline V gene encodes CDR1 SGDLS and CDR2 YYNGEE. The CDR3 consists of 14 residues. Trimming cost V 0 bases and J 9 bases, with 13 bases left between them. CDR3 nucleotide sequence: TGTGCCAGCAGCGTAGATGGTACTGGTTGTGAGCAGTTCTTC. Amino acid sequence: CASSVDGTGCEQFF.

The chain uses TRBV2 and TRBJ1-4, with D uncertain. Germline values: CDR1 SNHLY, CDR2 FYNNEI. The CDR3 runs 15 residues. The V and J ends lost 0 bases and 8 bases respectively, with 13 bases between them. The chain's CDR3 is CASSEAGSSGEKLFF. In nucleotides, the CDR3 is TGTGCCAGCAGTGAAGCAGGCAGCAGTGGGGAAAAACTGTTTTTT.

This clonotype was picked up a small number of times. This CDR3 reads CASSGTEINYGYTF. As DNA, the CDR3 is TGTGCCAGCTCCGGGACGGAAATAAACTATGGCTACACCTTC. The V and J genes are TRBV18 and TRBJ1-2, with D possibly TRBD1 on 5 matching bases. Looked up from germline, CDR1 is KGHSH and CDR2 is LQKENI. Trimming pared 6 bases from V and 2 bases from J, leaving 13 bases between. The CDR3 has 14 amino acids.

The chain couples TRBV11-2 to TRBJ1-1; D not certain. Germline V gives CDR1 SGHAT, CDR2 FQNNGV. CDR3 length: 13 residues. Trimming removed 5 bases at V and 1 base at J, with 8 bases between. This chain's CDR3 is CASSQQRNTEAFF. The CDR3 nucleotides are TGTGCCAGCAGCCAACAGAGGAACACTGAAGCTTTCTTT.

The sample holds a few counts of this clonotype. The V gene is TRBV4-3, the J gene TRBJ1-1, with D perhaps matching TRBD1 (6 bases). The V and J ends lost 3 bases and 3 bases respectively, with 11 bases between them. CDR1 and CDR2 from the germline V gene are LGHNA and YSLEER. This CDR3 comprises 14 residues. The CDR3 DNA follows: TGCGCCAGCAGCCATACTGGGGGCCACACTGAAGCTTTCTTT. Translation: CASSHTGGHTEAFF.

This clonotype was detected a few times. V is TRBV4-1 and J is TRBJ2-3; possible D gene TRBD2, 7 bases. The CDR3 sequence is 15 residues long. Trimming took off 5 bases at V and 0 bases at J, with 12 bases between the two ends. The germline V gene has CDR1 MGHRA and CDR2 YSYEKL. Written as DNA, the CDR3 is TGCGCCAGCAGCATCGAGGGGGGGAGCACAGATACGCAGTATTTT. Its translation: CASSIEGGSTDTQYF.

This clonotype was seen ten or more times. V usage is TRBV7-2 and J usage is TRBJ2-3; no definite D call. The V end lost 6 bases, the J end lost 7 bases, and 17 bases lay between the germline ends. Germline V CDR1 and CDR2: SGHTA, FQGNSA. This CDR3 has 14 amino acids. CDR3 DNA sequence: TGTGCCAGCAGTCCAGCCTTACTGAGTCATACGCAGTATTTT. Translation gives CASSPALLSHTQYF.

This chain joins TRBV14 and TRBJ1-1; TRBD1 agrees at 8 bases. CDR1 is SGHDN, CDR2 FVKESK, per germline. The CDR3 totals 15 residues. The V segment lost 1 base and the J segment 5 bases; nucleotides outside the gene matches: 6. DNA of the CDR3: TGTGCCAGCAGCCAAGGGACAGGGTGGGTAACTGAAGCTTTCTTT. It specifies CASSQGTGWVTEAFF.

As concerns this clonotype: Relative to the germline gene, one junction end is altered; a read error may explain this. The chain has TRBV20-1 and TRBJ2-1; 14 bases map to TRBD2. This CDR3 region has 18 residues. The germline V gene encodes CDR1 DFQATT and CDR2 SNEGSKA (reference sequence). CDR3 sequence reads: CSVRDRVTSGRDYNEQFF. CDR3 nucleotide sequence: TGCAGTGTTAGAGACCGAGTGACTAGCGGGAGGGATTACAATGAGCAGTTCTTC.

This clonotype was observed a few times. The rearrangement uses TRBV27 and TRBJ2-1, with 7 bases identical to TRBD2. Germline V gives CDR1 MNHEY, CDR2 SMNVEV (reference sequence). CDR3 length: 17 residues. With 5 bases clipped from V and 4 bases from J, the junction kept 14 bases outside the gene matches. CDR3 in amino acids: CASSPPRGRFTYNEQFF. In DNA, the CDR3 is TGTGCCAGCAGTCCCCCTCGCGGGAGATTTACTTACAATGAGCAGTTCTTC.

This clonotype was picked up many times. V usage is TRBV12-3 or TRBV12-4 and J usage is TRBJ1-2; TRBD1 is a possible D gene (5 bases). V lost 5 bases to trimming and J lost 4 bases, with 8 bases between them. The CDR3 runs 12 residues. In nucleotides, the CDR3 is TGTGCCAGCAGTCCAGGGAGCTATGGCTACACCTTC. As protein: CASSPGSYGYTF.

This clonotype was observed a handful of times. The CDR3 sequence is CARSPGTGFKAYEQYF. The CDR3 DNA reads as TGTGCCAGAAGCCCCGGGACAGGGTTCAAGGCCTACGAACAGTACTTC. The genes are TRBV7-2 and TRBJ2-4; 9 nucleotides align to TRBD1. With 9 bases clipped from V and 13 bases from J, the junction kept 22 bases outside the gene matches. Germline V gives CDR1 SGHTA, CDR2 FQGNSA. The CDR3 is made up of 16 amino acids.